The 15 T cell receptor beta chains in this list originate from one sample, sequenced in a study of T cell responses to AZD1222 COVID-19 vaccine. Assay: immunoSEQ multiplex PCR; the TCRdb copy retains only in-frame clones and omits some. The sample has tens of thousands of clones, 90% seen once; the top ten hold around 3.2%. The sequencing here drew on peripheral blood, taken 28 days after the second AZD1222 dose. These receptors were collected from an adult who received the AZD1222 COVID-19 vaccine.

V gene TRBV5-8 combines with J gene TRBJ2-1, with 11 bases fitting TRBD2. CDR3 length: 16 amino acids. Germline values: CDR1 SGHTS, CDR2 YDEGEE. Trimming cost V 3 bases and J 4 bases; bases outside gene matches: 6. CDR3 residues: CASSWGTSGGYNEQFF. CDR3 DNA sequence: TGTGCCAGCAGCTGGGGGACTAGCGGAGGATACAATGAGCAGTTCTTC.

This chain joins TRBV11-2 and TRBJ2-6, with D perhaps matching TRBD1 or TRBD2 (5 bases each). The V end lost 6 bases, the J end lost 1 base, and 10 bases lay between the germline ends. Germline assignment: CDR1 SGHAT and CDR2 FQNNGV. This CDR3 contains 15 residues. CDR3 sequence (DNA): TGTGCCAGCAGTCATTGGGGGTCTGGGGCCAACGTCCTGACTTTC. It encodes CASSHWGSGANVLTF.

CDR3 sequence: CASSHTGQGTEAFF. CDR3 sequence (DNA): TGTGCCAGCAGCCATACGGGACAGGGAACTGAAGCTTTCTTT. The chain uses TRBV3-1 (or the pseudogene TRBV3-2) and TRBJ1-1; 9 bases are a match to TRBD1. The CDR3 is 14 residues long. Germline trimming cut 3 bases from V and 5 bases from J; bases unmatched to any gene: 4. Germline V gene sequence: CDR1 LGHDT, CDR2 YNNKEL (reference sequence).

This clone occurred once. V is TRBV5-6 and J is TRBJ1-2, with D unresolved. Germline V gene lookup returns CDR1 SGHDT and CDR2 YYEEEE. The CDR3 has 12 residues. V was pared by 6 bases and J by 8 bases, with 14 bases between. The CDR3 bases are TGTGCCAGCAACTTAGGGTCTTGGGGCTACACCTTC. This translates into CASNLGSWGYTF. Using reference TRBV5-6 and TRBJ1-2 for the parts outside the CDR3, the full variable domain is DAGVTQSPTHLIKTRGQQVTLRCSPKSGHDTVSWYQQALGQGPQFIFQYYEEEERQRGNFPDRFSGHQFPNYSSELNVNALLLGDSALYLCASNLGSWGYTFGSGTRLTVV.

The CDR3 region has the DNA TGTGCCAGCACTAAGAGAAGGGGTGCCGAAAAACTGTTTTTT. Encoded protein: CASTKRRGAEKLFF. This chain connects TRBV3-1 (or the pseudogene TRBV3-2) to TRBJ1-4; TRBD1 might be the D (5 bases). The V gene's germline CDR1 is LGHDT and CDR2 YNNKEL (reference sequence). There are 14 residues in the CDR3. V was shortened by 7 bases and J by 8 bases, with 17 bases between the two germline ends.

With respect to this clone: The sample carries other DNA sequences with the same CDR3. The chain joins TRBV12-3 or TRBV12-4 to TRBJ2-7; D gene unclear. The germline V and J ends were trimmed by 4 bases and 3 bases, with 4 bases remaining between them. The CDR3 has 11 residues. CDR3 coding DNA: TGTGCCAGCAGTTCGGGCTACGAGCAGTACTTC. Protein product: CASSSGYEQYF.

This chain uses TRBV5-6 with TRBJ2-1; D uncertain. The CDR3 is 13 residues long. Trimming took 0 bases from V and 3 from J, leaving 4 bases between them. Looked up from germline, CDR1 is SGHDT and CDR2 is YYEEEE. The CDR3 loop reads CASSLVFYNEQFF. CDR3 nucleotide sequence: TGTGCCAGCAGCTTGGTTTTCTACAATGAGCAGTTCTTC.

The chain links TRBV5-4 to TRBJ2-7; TRBD1 matches at 9 bases. The CDR3 sequence is 16 residues long. Germline values: CDR1 SGHNT, CDR2 YYREEE (reference sequence). V was clipped by 4 bases and J by 0 bases; unmatched bases: 8. In nucleotides, the CDR3 is TGTGCCAGCAGCACCGGACAGGGGATCAGCTCCTACGAGCAGTACTTC. Amino acids: CASSTGQGISSYEQYF.

V and J are TRBV10-3 and TRBJ2-7; 7 nucleotides align to TRBD2. This CDR3 is 16 amino acids long. J gave up 7 bases and V 4 bases, and 16 bases lay outside the gene matches. The V gene's germline CDR1 is ENHRY and CDR2 SYGVKD. The DNA of the CDR3 is TGTGCCATCAGTGGGGATCAACGCCGGGAGGCATGGGAGCAGTACTTC. It translates to CAISGDQRREAWEQYF.

V usage is TRBV7-3 and J usage is TRBJ2-3; weak D call: TRBD1 (6 bases). With 1 base removed from V and 2 bases from J, the gap between germline ends came to 16 bases. This CDR3 region has 17 residues. Per the germline V gene, CDR1 is SGHTA and CDR2 is FQGTGA. CDR3 nucleotide sequence: TGTGCCAGCAGCTTAAATAGGGGGACGGGCCACACAGATACGCAGTATTTT. Its translation is CASSLNRGTGHTDTQYF.

The chain couples TRBV12-3 or TRBV12-4 to TRBJ2-3, with D hard to call. V dropped 2 bases and J dropped 4 bases, with 4 bases sitting between them. This CDR3 spans 12 amino acids. CDR3 nucleotides: TGTGCCAGCAGTTTAAATGCAGATACGCAGTATTTT. It specifies CASSLNADTQYF.

By sample share, this clone is medium-sized. The chain employs TRBV24-1 and TRBJ1-2; the D gene is possibly TRBD1 (5 bases). Trimming stripped 4 bases from V and 0 bases from J, with 11 bases between. Looked up from germline, CDR1 is KGHDR and CDR2 is SFDVKD. This CDR3 spans 15 amino acids. As DNA, the CDR3 is TGTGCCACCAGTGACAGGGCTACCGCTAACTATGGCTACACCTTC. It encodes CATSDRATANYGYTF.

The V gene is TRBV19, the J gene TRBJ1-1, with D maybe TRBD1 (6 bases). Looked up from germline, CDR1 is LNHDA and CDR2 is SQIVND (reference sequence). The V and J ends lost 3 bases and 8 bases respectively, with 10 bases between them. This CDR3 region has 12 residues. CDR3 residues: CASSIGGAEAFF. CDR3 coding DNA: TGTGCCAGTAGTATCGGGGGGGCGGAAGCTTTCTTT.

This clone was recorded only once. The chain has TRBV19 and TRBJ1-5; no firm D call. CDR1 and CDR2 (germline): LNHDA, SQIVND (reference sequence). V lost 4 bases and J lost 1, with 17 bases in between. CDR3 length equals 17 residues. The CDR3 DNA reads TGTGCCAGTAGTACCCCAGGTAGTCAGCCAAGCAATCAGCCCCAGCATTTT. Translated: CASSTPGSQPSNQPQHF.

The V gene is TRBV13, the J gene TRBJ2-3; 7 bases align to TRBD1. Per the germline V gene, CDR1 is PRHDT and CDR2 is FYEKMQ (reference sequence). The ends lost 5 bases at V and 6 bases at J; junction bases unmatched: 11. The CDR3 has 15 residues. The CDR3: CASSQGQSLGDTQYF. CDR3 bases: TGTGCCAGCAGCCAGGGACAGAGCCTTGGGGATACGCAGTATTTT.